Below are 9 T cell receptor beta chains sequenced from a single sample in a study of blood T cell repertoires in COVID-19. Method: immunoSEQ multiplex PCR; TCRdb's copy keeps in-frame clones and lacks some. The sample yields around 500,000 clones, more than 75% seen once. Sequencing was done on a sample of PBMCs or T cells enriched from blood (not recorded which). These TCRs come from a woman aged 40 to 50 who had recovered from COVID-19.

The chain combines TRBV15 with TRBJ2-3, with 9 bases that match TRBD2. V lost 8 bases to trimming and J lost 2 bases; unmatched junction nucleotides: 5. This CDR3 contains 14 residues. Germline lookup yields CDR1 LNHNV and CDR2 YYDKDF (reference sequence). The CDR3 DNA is TGTGCCACCTCGGGCGGGAGGGTCACAGATACGCAGTATTTT. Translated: CATSGGRVTDTQYF.

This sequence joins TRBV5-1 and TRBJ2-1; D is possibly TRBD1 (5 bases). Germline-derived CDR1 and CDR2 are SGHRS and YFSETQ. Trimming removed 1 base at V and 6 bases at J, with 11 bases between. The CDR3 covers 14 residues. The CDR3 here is CASSLSQGLNEQFF. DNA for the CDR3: TGCGCCAGCAGCTTGTCCCAGGGCCTCAATGAGCAGTTCTTC.

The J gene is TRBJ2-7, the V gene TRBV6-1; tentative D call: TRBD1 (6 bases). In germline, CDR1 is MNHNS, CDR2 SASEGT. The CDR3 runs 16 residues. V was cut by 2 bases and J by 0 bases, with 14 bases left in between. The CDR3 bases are TGTGCCAGCAGTGAAAACGGGACACCCAGCTCCTACGAGCAGTACTTC. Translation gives CASSENGTPSSYEQYF.

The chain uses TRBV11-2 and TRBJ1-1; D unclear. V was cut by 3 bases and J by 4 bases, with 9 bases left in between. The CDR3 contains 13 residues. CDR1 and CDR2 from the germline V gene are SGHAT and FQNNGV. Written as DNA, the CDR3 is TGTGCCAGCAGCTTCCCCCCGGGCACTGAAGCTTTCTTT. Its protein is CASSFPPGTEAFF.

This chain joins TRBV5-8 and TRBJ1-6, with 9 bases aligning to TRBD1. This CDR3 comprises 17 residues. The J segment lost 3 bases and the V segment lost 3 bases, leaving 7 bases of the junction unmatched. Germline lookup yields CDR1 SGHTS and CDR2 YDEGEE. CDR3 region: CASSSGQGSDYNSPLHF. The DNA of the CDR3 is TGTGCCAGCAGCTCGGGACAGGGTAGCGACTATAATTCACCCCTCCACTTT.

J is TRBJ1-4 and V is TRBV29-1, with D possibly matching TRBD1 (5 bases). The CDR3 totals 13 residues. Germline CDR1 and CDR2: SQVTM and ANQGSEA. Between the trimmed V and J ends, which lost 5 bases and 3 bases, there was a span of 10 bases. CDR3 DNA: TGCAGCGTTCCAGGGAGGGCTAATGAAAAACTGTTTTTT. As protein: CSVPGRANEKLFF.

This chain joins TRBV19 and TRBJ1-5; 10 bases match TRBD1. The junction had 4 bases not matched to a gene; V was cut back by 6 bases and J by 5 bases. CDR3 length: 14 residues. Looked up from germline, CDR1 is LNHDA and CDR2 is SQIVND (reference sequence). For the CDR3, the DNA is TGTGCCAGTAGGAAGACAGGGGGCCATCAGCCCCAGCATTTT. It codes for CASRKTGGHQPQHF.

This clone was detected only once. The CDR3 spells CASSPNYRDNSPLHF. The DNA of the CDR3 is TGTGCCAGCAGTCCAAATTACAGGGATAATTCACCCCTCCACTTT. This chain connects TRBV27 to TRBJ1-6; TRBD1 might be the D (6 bases). The germline V gene has CDR1 MNHEY and CDR2 SMNVEV (reference sequence). V was clipped by 5 bases and J by 5 bases, with 13 bases between them. This CDR3 region has 15 residues.

The CDR3 protein is CASSLGQDTDTQYF. The CDR3 coding sequence is TGCGCCAGCAGCTTGGGACAGGACACAGATACGCAGTATTTT. V is TRBV5-1 and J is TRBJ2-3, with D possibly matching TRBD1 (6 bases). Trimming took off 0 bases at V and 2 bases at J, with 7 bases between the two ends. Germline V CDR1 and CDR2: SGHRS, YFSETQ. The CDR3 has 14 residues.